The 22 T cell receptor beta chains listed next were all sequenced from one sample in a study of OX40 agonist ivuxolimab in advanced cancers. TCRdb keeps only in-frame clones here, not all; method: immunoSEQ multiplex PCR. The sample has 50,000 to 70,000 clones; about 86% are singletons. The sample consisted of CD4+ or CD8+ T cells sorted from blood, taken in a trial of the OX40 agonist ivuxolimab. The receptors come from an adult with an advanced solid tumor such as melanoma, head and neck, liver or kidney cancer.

The CDR3 DNA is TGTGCCAGCAGACCCGGAAGGGTTAAAGGAACTGAAGCTTTCTTT. This sequence encodes CASRPGRVKGTEAFF. This chain uses TRBV25-1 with TRBJ1-1; no clear D. CDR1 is MGHDK, CDR2 SYGVNS, per germline. The CDR3 has 15 residues. V was trimmed by 6 bases and J by 5 bases, leaving 19 bases between them.

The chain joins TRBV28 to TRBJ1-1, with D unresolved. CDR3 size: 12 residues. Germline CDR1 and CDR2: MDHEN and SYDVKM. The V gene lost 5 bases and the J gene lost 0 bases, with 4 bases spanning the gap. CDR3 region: CASSLMNTEAFF. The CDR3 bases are TGTGCCAGCAGTCTTATGAACACTGAAGCTTTCTTT.

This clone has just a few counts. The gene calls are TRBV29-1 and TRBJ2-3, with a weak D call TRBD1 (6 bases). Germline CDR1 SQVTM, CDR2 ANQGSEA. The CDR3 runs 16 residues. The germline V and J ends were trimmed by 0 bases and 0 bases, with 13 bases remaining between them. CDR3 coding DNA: TGCAGCGTTGAAGATCTCGGGACATTTAGCACAGATACGCAGTATTTT. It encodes CSVEDLGTFSTDTQYF.

The CDR3 region is CASSPRRGGYEQYF. The DNA of the CDR3 is TGTGCCAGCAGCCCGCGGCGGGGGGGCTACGAGCAGTACTTC. This sequence joins TRBV7-9 and TRBJ2-7; TRBD2 matches at 9 bases. The CDR3 length is 14 residues. J was trimmed by 3 bases and V by 5 bases; bases with no gene match: 5. CDR1 and CDR2 from the germline V gene are SEHNR and FQNEAQ (reference sequence).

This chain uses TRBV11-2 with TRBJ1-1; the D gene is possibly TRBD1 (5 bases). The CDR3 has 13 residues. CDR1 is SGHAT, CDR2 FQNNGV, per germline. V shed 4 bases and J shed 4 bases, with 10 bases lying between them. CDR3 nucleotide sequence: TGTGCCAGCAGCTGGGGGGGGATCACTGAAGCTTTCTTT. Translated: CASSWGGITEAFF.

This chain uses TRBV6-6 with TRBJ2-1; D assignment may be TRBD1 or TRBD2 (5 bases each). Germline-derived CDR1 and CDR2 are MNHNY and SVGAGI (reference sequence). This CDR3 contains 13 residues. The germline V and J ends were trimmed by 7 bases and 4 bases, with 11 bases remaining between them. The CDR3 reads CASKWGGYNEQFF. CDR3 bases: TGTGCCAGCAAATGGGGCGGGTACAATGAGCAGTTCTTC.

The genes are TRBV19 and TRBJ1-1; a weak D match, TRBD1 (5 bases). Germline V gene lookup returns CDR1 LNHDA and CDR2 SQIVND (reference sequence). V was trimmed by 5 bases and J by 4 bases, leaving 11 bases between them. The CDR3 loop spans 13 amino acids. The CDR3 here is CASSAVQGTEAFF. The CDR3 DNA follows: TGTGCCAGTAGTGCCGTTCAGGGCACTGAAGCTTTCTTT.

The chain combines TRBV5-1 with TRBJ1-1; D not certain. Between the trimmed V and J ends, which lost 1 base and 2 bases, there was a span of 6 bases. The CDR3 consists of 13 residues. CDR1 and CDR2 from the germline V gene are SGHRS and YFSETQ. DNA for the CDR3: TGCGCCAGCAGCTTGACAGTTAACACTGAAGCTTTCTTT. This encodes CASSLTVNTEAFF.

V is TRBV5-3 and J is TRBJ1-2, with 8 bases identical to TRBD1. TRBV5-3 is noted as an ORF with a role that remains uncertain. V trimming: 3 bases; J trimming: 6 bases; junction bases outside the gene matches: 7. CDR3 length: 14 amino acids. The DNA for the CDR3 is TGTGCCAGAAGCTCTTCCAGGGGGCGGGATGGCTACACCTTC. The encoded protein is CARSSSRGRDGYTF.

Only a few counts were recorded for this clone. Here the CDR3 reads CASSQDEGANQPQHF. CDR3 coding DNA: TGCGCCAGCAGCCAAGACGAGGGTGCGAATCAGCCCCAGCATTTT. J is TRBJ1-5 and V is TRBV4-1; no clear D. Between the trimmed V and J ends, which lost 0 bases and 4 bases, there was a span of 10 bases. This CDR3 region has 15 residues. Germline CDR1 MGHRA, CDR2 YSYEKL.

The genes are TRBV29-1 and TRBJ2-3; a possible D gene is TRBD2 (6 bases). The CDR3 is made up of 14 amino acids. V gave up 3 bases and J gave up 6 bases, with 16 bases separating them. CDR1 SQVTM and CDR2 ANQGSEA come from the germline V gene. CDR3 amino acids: CSVEERRGVDTQYF. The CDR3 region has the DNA TGCAGCGTTGAGGAGAGGCGGGGAGTGGATACGCAGTATTTT.

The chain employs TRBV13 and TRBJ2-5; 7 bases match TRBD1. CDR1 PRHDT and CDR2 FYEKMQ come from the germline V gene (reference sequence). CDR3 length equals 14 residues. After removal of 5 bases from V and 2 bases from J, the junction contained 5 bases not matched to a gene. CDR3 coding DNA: TGTGCCAGCAGCGCCGACAGGGTTCAAGAGACCCAGTACTTC. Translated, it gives CASSADRVQETQYF.

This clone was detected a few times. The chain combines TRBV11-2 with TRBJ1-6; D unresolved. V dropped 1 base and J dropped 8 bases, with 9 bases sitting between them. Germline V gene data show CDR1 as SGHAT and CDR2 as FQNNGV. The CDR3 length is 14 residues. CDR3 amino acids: CASSLGDLDSPLHF. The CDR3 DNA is TGTGCCAGCAGCTTAGGAGACCTCGATTCACCCCTCCACTTT.

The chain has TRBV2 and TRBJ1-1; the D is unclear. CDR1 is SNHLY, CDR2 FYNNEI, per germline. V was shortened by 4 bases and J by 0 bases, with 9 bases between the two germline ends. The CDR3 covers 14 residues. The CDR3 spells CASSGHYVNTEAFF. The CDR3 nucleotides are TGTGCCAGCAGTGGACACTACGTGAACACTGAAGCTTTCTTT.

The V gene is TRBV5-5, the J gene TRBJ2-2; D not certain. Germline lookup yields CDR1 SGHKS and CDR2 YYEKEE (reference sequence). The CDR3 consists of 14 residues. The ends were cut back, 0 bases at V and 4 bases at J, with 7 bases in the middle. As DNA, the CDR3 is TGTGCCAGCAGCTTGGTACAGTCCACCGGGGAGCTGTTTTTT. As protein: CASSLVQSTGELFF.

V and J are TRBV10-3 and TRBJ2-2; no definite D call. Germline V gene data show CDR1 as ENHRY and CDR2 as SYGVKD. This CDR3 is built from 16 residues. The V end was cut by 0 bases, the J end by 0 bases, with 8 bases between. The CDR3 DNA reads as TGTGCCATCAGTGAGTCGGCAGGCGCGAACACCGGGGAGCTGTTTTTT. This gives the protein CAISESAGANTGELFF.

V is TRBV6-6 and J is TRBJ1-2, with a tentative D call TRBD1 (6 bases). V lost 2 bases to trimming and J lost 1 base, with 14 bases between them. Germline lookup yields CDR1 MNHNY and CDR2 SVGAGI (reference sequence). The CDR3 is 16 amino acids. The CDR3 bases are TGTGCCAGCAGTTACGGGGAGGGGGACTTTAACTATGGCTACACCTTC. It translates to CASSYGEGDFNYGYTF.

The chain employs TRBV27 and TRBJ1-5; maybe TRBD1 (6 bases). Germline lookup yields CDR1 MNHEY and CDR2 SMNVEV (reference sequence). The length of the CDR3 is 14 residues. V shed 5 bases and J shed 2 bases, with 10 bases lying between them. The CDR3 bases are TGTGCCAGCAGTGATCAGGGGCGCAATCAGCCCCAGCATTTT. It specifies CASSDQGRNQPQHF.

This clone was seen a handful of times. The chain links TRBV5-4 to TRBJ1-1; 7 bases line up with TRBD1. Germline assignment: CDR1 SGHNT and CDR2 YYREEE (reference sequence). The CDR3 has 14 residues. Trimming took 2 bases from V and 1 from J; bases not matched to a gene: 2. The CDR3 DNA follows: TGTGCCAGCAGCTTTAAGGGGGCGAACACTGAAGCTTTCTTT. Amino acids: CASSFKGANTEAFF. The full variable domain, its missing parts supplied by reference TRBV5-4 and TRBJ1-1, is ETGVTQSPTHLIKTRGQQVTLRCSSQSGHNTVSWYQQALGQGPQFIFQYYREEENGRGNFPPRFSGLQFPNYSSELNVNALELDDSALYLCASSFKGANTEAFFGQGTRLTVV.

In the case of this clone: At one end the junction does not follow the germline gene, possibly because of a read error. CDR3 sequence (DNA): TGTGCCAGCAGTTTGGGCAGCGATGAAAGACTGTTTTTT. It translates to CASSLGSDERLFF. This chain uses TRBV27 with TRBJ1-4; no clear D. Per the germline V gene, CDR1 is MNHEY and CDR2 is SMNVEV (reference sequence). CDR3 size: 13 residues.

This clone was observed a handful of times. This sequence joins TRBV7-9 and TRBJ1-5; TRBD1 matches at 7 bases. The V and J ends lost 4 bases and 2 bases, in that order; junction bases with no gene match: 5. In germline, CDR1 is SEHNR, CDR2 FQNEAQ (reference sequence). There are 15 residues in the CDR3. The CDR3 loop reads CASSSTGSGNQPQHF. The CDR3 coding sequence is TGTGCCAGCAGCTCGACAGGGTCGGGCAATCAGCCCCAGCATTTT.

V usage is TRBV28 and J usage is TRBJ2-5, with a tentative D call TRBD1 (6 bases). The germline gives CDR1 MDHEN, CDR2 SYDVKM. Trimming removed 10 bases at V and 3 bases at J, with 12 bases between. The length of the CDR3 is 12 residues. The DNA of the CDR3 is TGTGCCACAACAGGGACCGAAGAGACCCAGTACTTC. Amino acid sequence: CATTGTEETQYF.